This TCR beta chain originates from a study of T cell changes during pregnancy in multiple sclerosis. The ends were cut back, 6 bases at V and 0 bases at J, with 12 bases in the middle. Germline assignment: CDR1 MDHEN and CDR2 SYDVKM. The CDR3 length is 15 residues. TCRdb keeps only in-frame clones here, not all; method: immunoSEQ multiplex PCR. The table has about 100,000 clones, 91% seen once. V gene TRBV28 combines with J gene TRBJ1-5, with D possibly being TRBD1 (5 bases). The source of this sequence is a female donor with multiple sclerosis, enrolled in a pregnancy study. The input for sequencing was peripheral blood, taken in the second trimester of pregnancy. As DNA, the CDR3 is TGTGCCAGCAGCCTCCGGGGGATTAGCAATCAGCCCCAGCATTTT. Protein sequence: CASSLRGISNQPQHF.